These 24 T cell receptor beta chains were all obtained from the same sample, sequenced in a study of identical twins. TCRdb reprocessed the 5' RACE reads with MiXCR, giving one entry per CDR3 protein. The sample carries some 500,000 distinct CDR3 sequences, nearly 10% recorded once. This same sample was also part of a study on yellow fever vaccine responses in identical twins.

Material for sequencing was PBMCs. These receptors were taken from a woman between 18 and 30 years old in good health.

DNA of the CDR3: TGTGCCAGCAGCCCAAGACTAGGGCCCAGCGAGACCCAGTACTTC. Its protein is CASSPRLGPSETQYF. The J gene is TRBJ2-5, the V gene TRBV7-3, with a possible D match to TRBD2 (6 bases). The CDR3 runs to 15 residues. From germline, CDR1 is SGHTA and CDR2 FQGTGA. V was shortened by 5 bases and J by 5 bases, with 18 bases between the two germline ends. Full variable domain (outside the CDR3, taken from reference TRBV7-3 and TRBJ2-5): GAGVSQTPSNKVTEKGKYVELRCDPISGHTALYWYRQSLGQGPEFLIYFQGTGAADDSGLPNDRFFAVRPEGSVSTLKIQRTERGDSAVYLCASSPRLGPSETQYFGPGTRLLVL.

This clonotype came up a few times. V and J are TRBV10-3 and TRBJ1-2; D perhaps matches TRBD1 (6 bases). Deletions cut 3 bases from V and 4 bases from J, with 9 bases between. The CDR3 runs 13 residues. CDR1 is ENHRY, CDR2 SYGVKD, per germline. In DNA, the CDR3 is TGTGCCATCAGTGATAGGACAGTCTATGGCTACACCTTC. Translated, it gives CAISDRTVYGYTF.

This clonotype has ten or more counts. V gene TRBV9 combines with J gene TRBJ1-6; D remains ambiguous. Germline CDR1 is SGDLS and CDR2 is YYNGEE. V was clipped by 0 bases and J by 7 bases, with 8 bases between them. This CDR3 region has 14 residues. The CDR3, as DNA: TGTGCCAGCAGCGTAGCGGGGAAGAATTCACCCCTCCACTTT. Translating it yields CASSVAGKNSPLHF.

This CDR3 reads CASSSPAGSGGELFF. CDR3 nucleotides: TGCGCCAGCAGCTCGCCGGCCGGGTCCGGCGGGGAGCTGTTTTTT. The V call is TRBV5-1, the J call TRBJ2-2; no firm D call. CDR3 length equals 15 residues. The V end was cut by 3 bases, the J end by 7 bases, with 16 bases between. The V gene's germline CDR1 is SGHRS and CDR2 YFSETQ.

The CDR3 protein is CASSLAAGYEQFF. In DNA form, the CDR3 reads TGTGCCAGCAGCTTAGCGGCGGGGTATGAGCAGTTCTTC. This chain connects TRBV7-2 to TRBJ2-1; weak D call: TRBD2 (6 bases). Trimming took 0 bases from V and 8 from J, leaving 8 bases between them. The CDR3 length is 13 residues. Germline CDR1 is SGHTA and CDR2 is FQGNSA.

This clonotype was detected many times. The chain combines TRBV4-2 with TRBJ2-1; the D is unclear. Germline assignment: CDR1 LGHNA and CDR2 YNFKEQ. The V end lost 3 bases, the J end lost 5 bases, and 20 bases lay between the germline ends. The CDR3 is 17 residues long. Here the CDR3 DNA reads TGTGCCAGCAGCCAGGGAAAAGGGATCACGATAAACAATGAGCAGTTCTTC. Translation: CASSQGKGITINNEQFF.

This clonotype was counted only a few times. The chain carries TRBV24-1 and TRBJ2-5; 8 bases agree with TRBD2. The CDR3 loop spans 17 amino acids. Germline V gene lookup returns CDR1 KGHDR and CDR2 SFDVKD. Trimming removed 5 bases from V and 2 bases from J; junction bases left unmatched: 12. CDR3: CATSGGTTSGTQETQYF. CDR3 nucleotides: TGTGCCACCAGTGGGGGGACAACTAGCGGAACACAAGAGACCCAGTACTTC.

The chain combines TRBV5-1 with TRBJ2-1; weak D call: TRBD1 (6 bases). Germline CDR1 and CDR2: SGHRS and YFSETQ. This CDR3 has 15 amino acids. Deletions cut 0 bases from V and 8 bases from J, with 15 bases between. The DNA for the CDR3 is TGCGCCAGCAGCTTGGGCAGGGGCCAGGAGCATGAGCAGTTCTTC. Translating gives CASSLGRGQEHEQFF.

The chain uses TRBV2 and TRBJ2-7, with 7 bases fitting TRBD2. Germline CDR1 SNHLY, CDR2 FYNNEI. The CDR3 totals 16 residues. The V gene end was trimmed by 4 bases and the J gene end by 0 bases; junction bases not matched to a gene: 9. The CDR3 spells CASSGKVRLASYEQYF. In nucleotides, the CDR3 is TGTGCCAGCAGTGGGAAGGTACGACTAGCCTCCTACGAGCAGTACTTC.

The J gene is TRBJ2-7, the V gene TRBV28; D unresolved. The germline V gene encodes CDR1 MDHEN and CDR2 SYDVKM. Trimming cost V 3 bases and J 2 bases, with 11 bases left between them. This CDR3 has 14 residues. For the CDR3, the DNA is TGTGCCAGCAGTTTTAGCAGGAACGCCTACGAGCAGTACTTC. Translation: CASSFSRNAYEQYF.

CDR3 residues: CSVGDFGYNEQFF. CDR3 in DNA: TGCAGCGTTGGAGACTTTGGGTACAATGAGCAGTTCTTC. The chain carries TRBV29-1 and TRBJ2-1; no firm D call. The CDR3 is 13 amino acids. Germline loops: CDR1 SQVTM, CDR2 ANQGSEA. Trimming cost V 4 bases and J 4 bases, with 11 bases left between them.

This clonotype was seen repeatedly, ten times or more. CDR3 sequence reads: CASSLGAGLFNNEQFF. The CDR3 DNA is TGTGCCAGCAGTTTAGGTGCTGGACTATTCAACAATGAGCAGTTCTTC. The rearrangement joins TRBV12-3 or TRBV12-4 to TRBJ2-1; TRBD2 is a possible D gene (6 bases). This CDR3 has 16 amino acids. V was pared by 1 base and J by 5 bases, with 15 bases between.

This clonotype was counted only a few times. V is TRBV15 and J is TRBJ2-7, with a tentative D call TRBD1 (5 bases). The CDR3 extends over 14 amino acids. Trimming pared 5 bases from V and 2 bases from J, leaving 13 bases between. From germline, CDR1 is LNHNV and CDR2 YYDKDF (reference sequence). CDR3 protein: CATSGSRVPYEQYF. In DNA, the CDR3 is TGTGCCACCAGCGGGTCCAGGGTGCCCTACGAGCAGTACTTC. The entire variable domain, with the rest obtained from reference TRBV15 and TRBJ2-7, is as follows: DAMVIQNPRYQVTQFGKPVTLSCSQTLNHNVMYWYQQKSSQAPKLLFHYYDKDFNNEADTPDNFQSRRPNTSFCFLDIRSPGLGDTAMYLCATSGSRVPYEQYFGPGTRLTVT.

The CDR3 DNA reads as TGCGCCAGCAGCTTGGCGTTAGACCGGTTCCCCTACGAGCAGTACTTC. Its protein is CASSLALDRFPYEQYF. The V gene is TRBV5-1, the J gene TRBJ2-7; no reliable D call. The CDR3 runs 16 residues. From germline, CDR1 is SGHRS and CDR2 YFSETQ. The V gene lost 0 bases and the J gene lost 2 bases, with 15 bases spanning the gap.

This clonotype has a handful of counts. The chain employs TRBV4-1 and TRBJ2-1, with D tentatively TRBD1 or TRBD2 (5 bases each). With 0 bases removed from V and 3 bases from J, the gap between germline ends came to 12 bases. The CDR3 runs 16 residues. From germline, CDR1 is MGHRA and CDR2 YSYEKL. The CDR3 spells CASSQDDGAGYNEQFF. The CDR3 DNA reads as TGCGCCAGCAGCCAAGACGACGGGGCCGGCTACAATGAGCAGTTCTTC.

This chain connects TRBV7-9 to TRBJ1-6; 8 bases fit TRBD1. V dropped 6 bases and J dropped 4; count of bases not matched to a gene: 5. This CDR3 has 15 residues. The germline CDR1 and CDR2 sequences are SEHNR and FQNEAQ (reference sequence). The CDR3 here is CASRTDREYNSPLHF. In DNA form, the CDR3 reads TGTGCCAGCAGGACGGACAGGGAATATAATTCACCCCTCCACTTT.

This clonotype has ten or more counts. V is TRBV6-2 or TRBV6-3 and J is TRBJ2-1; 14 bases are shared with TRBD2. V shed 2 bases and J 3 bases; nucleotides not matched to a gene: 6. Looked up from germline, CDR1 is MNHEY and CDR2 is SVGEGT. The CDR3 contains 18 residues. The CDR3 region is CASSYLGLAGVIYNEQFF. Written as DNA, the CDR3 is TGTGCCAGCAGTTACCTGGGACTAGCGGGAGTCATCTACAATGAGCAGTTCTTC.

This clonotype has only a few counts. The rearrangement uses TRBV10-3 and TRBJ2-5; 10 bases match TRBD2. This CDR3 has 16 amino acids. Germline lookup yields CDR1 ENHRY and CDR2 SYGVKD. V lost 6 bases and J lost 2; bases outside the gene matches: 9. CDR3 nucleotides: TGTGCCATCAGCCTCGGGGTAGCGGGGGGTCAAGAGACCCAGTACTTC. Amino acid sequence: CAISLGVAGGQETQYF.

At least ten counts were recorded for this clonotype. V usage is TRBV12-3 or TRBV12-4 and J usage is TRBJ2-1, with D possibly called TRBD1 or TRBD2 (7 bases each). The CDR3 length is 16 residues. The V gene lost 7 bases and the J gene lost 7 bases, with 23 bases spanning the gap. The CDR3 nucleotides are TGTGCCAGCAAACCAATCAGGGGGGGCGTCGGGAATGAGCAGTTCTTC. Its translation is CASKPIRGGVGNEQFF.

This clonotype was detected many times. This chain joins TRBV7-9 and TRBJ1-5; D is unclear. The germline V and J ends were trimmed by 3 bases and 1 base, with 13 bases remaining between them. Germline CDR1 is SEHNR and CDR2 is FQNEAQ (reference sequence). The CDR3 consists of 16 residues. CDR3 sequence: CASSFGSIGSNQPQHF. The DNA of the CDR3 is TGTGCCAGCAGCTTCGGCAGTATAGGGAGCAATCAGCCCCAGCATTTT.

This clonotype was observed a few times. V gene TRBV6-6 combines with J gene TRBJ2-7, with D tentatively TRBD1 (7 bases). Per germline, CDR1 MNHNY and CDR2 SVGAGI (reference sequence). Deletions cut 0 bases from V and 2 bases from J, with 14 bases between. This CDR3 contains 16 residues. The CDR3 bases are TGTGCCAGCAGTTACTCCAATGCAGGGGGGCCCTACGAGCAGTACTTC. Amino acids: CASSYSNAGGPYEQYF.

This clonotype occurred a few times. The rearrangement uses TRBV29-1 and TRBJ1-2, with D perhaps TRBD1 (5 bases). Germline-derived CDR1 and CDR2 are SQVTM and ANQGSEA. V shed 6 bases and J shed 2 bases, with 13 bases lying between them. The CDR3 runs 13 residues. The DNA for the CDR3 is TGCAGCGTCTTGGGGACGGTGAACTATGGCTACACCTTC. It specifies CSVLGTVNYGYTF.

This clonotype was seen repeatedly, ten times or more. The rearrangement joins TRBV10-2 to TRBJ2-1, with 11 bases matching TRBD2. Germline lookup yields CDR1 WSHSY and CDR2 SAAADI. The length of the CDR3 is 15 residues. V lost 8 bases to trimming and J lost 4 bases; unmatched junction nucleotides: 7. In DNA form, the CDR3 reads TGCGCCAGCCTGGGACTAGCGGAGATATACAATGAGCAGTTCTTC. It encodes CASLGLAEIYNEQFF.

This clonotype was found many times. V gene TRBV24-1 combines with J gene TRBJ2-7, with D tentatively TRBD1 or TRBD2 (5 bases each). In germline, CDR1 is KGHDR, CDR2 SFDVKD. This CDR3 is 15 amino acids long. Trimming stripped 2 bases from V and 7 bases from J, with 17 bases between. This CDR3 is CATSDSRGPEEEQYF. The CDR3, as DNA: TGTGCCACCAGTGATTCTAGGGGCCCGGAGGAGGAGCAGTACTTC.